One and the same sample provided the 20 T cell receptor beta chains below, sequenced in a study of shared clonotypes between healthy human individuals. Naive CD8 cells comprised CD45RO-negative, CCR7-positively selected cells, excluding terminally differentiated effector memory CD45RA+ cells. TCRdb keeps only in-frame clones here, not all; method: immunoSEQ multiplex PCR. The sample includes about 2.1 million clones, around 93% of them seen just once. The sequenced sample was naive CD8+ T cells from PBMCs. These receptors came from a young man in good health. Some clones in this sample may be carry-over from other donors' samples.

CDR3 nucleotides: TGTGCCAGCAGCGCCCTACTAGACAGGGGAGATGAAAAACTGTTTTTT. It yields the protein CASSALLDRGDEKLFF. The chain has TRBV9 and TRBJ1-4, with TRBD1 matching over 8 bases. Germline V lookup: CDR1 SGDLS, CDR2 YYNGEE. V lost 3 bases and J lost 6; bases outside the gene matches: 10. The CDR3 covers 16 residues.

The V and J genes are TRBV19 and TRBJ1-5; D ambiguous. The CDR3 extends over 13 amino acids. Trimming took off 7 bases at V and 4 bases at J, with 11 bases between the two ends. CDR1 LNHDA and CDR2 SQIVND come from the germline V gene (reference sequence). CDR3 DNA: TGTGCCAGTACTTCTATAGGGAATCAGCCCCAGCATTTT. It yields the protein CASTSIGNQPQHF.

The chain joins TRBV29-1 to TRBJ2-6, with 15 bases lining up with TRBD2. V shed 7 bases and J 1 base; nucleotides not matched to a gene: 11. Germline CDR1 is SQVTM and CDR2 is ANQGSEA. The CDR3 consists of 19 residues. The CDR3 here is CSARTSGRERGSGANVLTF. The DNA for the CDR3 is TGCAGCGCAAGGACTAGCGGGAGGGAACGGGGATCTGGGGCCAACGTCCTGACTTTC. Supplemented by reference TRBV29-1 and TRBJ2-6, the full variable domain reads SAVISQKPSRDICQRGTSLTIQCQVDSQVTMMFWYRQQPGQSLTLIATANQGSEATYESGFVIDKFPISRPNLTFSTLTVSNMSPEDSSIYLCSARTSGRERGSGANVLTFGAGSRLTVL.

This clone came up once. The chain combines TRBV11-2 with TRBJ2-1, with 8 bases aligning to TRBD1. The CDR3 length is 16 residues. The V gene end was trimmed by 5 bases and the J gene end by 3 bases; junction bases not matched to a gene: 9. Germline values: CDR1 SGHAT, CDR2 FQNNGV. CDR3 loop: CASSPRTGIDYNEQFF. CDR3 nucleotides: TGTGCCAGCAGCCCGCGGACAGGGATTGACTACAATGAGCAGTTCTTC.

About this clone: Other DNA sequences within the sample encode an identical CDR3. V is TRBV27 and J is TRBJ2-7; D gene unclear. The germline V gene has CDR1 MNHEY and CDR2 SMNVEV (reference sequence). Trimming removed 5 bases at V and 2 bases at J, with 10 bases between. CDR3 size: 13 residues. The CDR3 here is CASSPQGTYEQYF. The CDR3 bases are TGTGCCAGCAGTCCGCAAGGAACCTACGAGCAGTACTTC.

Here the CDR3 reads CASSQDAGQIYEQYF. CDR3 nucleotide sequence: TGCGCCAGCAGCCAAGATGCGGGACAGATCTACGAGCAGTACTTC. This chain joins TRBV4-1 and TRBJ2-5; D possibly corresponds to TRBD1 (7 bases). The J call may be incorrect, as the DNA end agrees better with TRBJ2-7. Germline CDR1 MGHRA, CDR2 YSYEKL. The CDR3 spans 15 residues.

As regards this clone: This same CDR3 is encoded by further DNA sequences in the sample. The chain joins TRBV27 to TRBJ1-3; D gene uncertain. V dropped 3 bases and J dropped 0 bases, with 6 bases sitting between them. The germline CDR1 and CDR2 sequences are MNHEY and SMNVEV (reference sequence). The CDR3 runs 14 residues. CDR3 in DNA: TGTGCCAGCAGTTTGGGTGTCTCTGGAAACACCATATATTTT. Its translation is CASSLGVSGNTIYF.

This clone has only one observation. This rearrangement joins TRBV29-1 to TRBJ2-7; D is tentatively TRBD1 or TRBD2 (5 bases each). The V gene lost 3 bases and the J gene lost 3 bases, with 12 bases spanning the gap. The CDR3 consists of 13 residues. CDR1 is SQVTM, CDR2 ANQGSEA, per germline. DNA for the CDR3: TGCAGCGTTGAGCCGGGACGGGGCTACGAGCAGTACTTC. Translation: CSVEPGRGYEQYF.

The rearrangement uses TRBV5-4 and TRBJ1-2, with D perhaps matching TRBD1 (6 bases). This CDR3 contains 16 residues. Germline CDR1 reads SGHNT; CDR2 reads YYREEE (reference sequence). V was cut by 4 bases and J by 0 bases, with 16 bases left in between. The CDR3 DNA reads TGTGCCAGCAGCGTGGGAGAGGGGGGGACTAACTATGGCTACACCTTC. The encoded protein is CASSVGEGGTNYGYTF.

The chain recombines TRBV18 with TRBJ2-2, with 7 bases identical to TRBD2. The CDR3 consists of 14 residues. Germline-derived CDR1 and CDR2 are KGHSH and LQKENI. Losses at the gene ends were 3 bases for V and 5 bases for J; bases not matched to a gene: 3. The DNA for the CDR3 is TGTGCCAGCTCACCGGGACTATTGACCGGGGAGCTGTTTTTT. Translating gives CASSPGLLTGELFF.

On this clone itself: Other DNA sequences of this sample code for an identical CDR3. DNA of the CDR3: TGTGCCAGCAGCTTGGGACAGAGCGAAGCTTTCTTT. Protein sequence: CASSLGQSEAFF. This sequence joins TRBV7-9 and TRBJ1-1; 7 positions match TRBD1. CDR3 size: 12 residues. V was pared by 3 bases and J by 8 bases, with 3 bases of the junction left unmatched. CDR1 is SEHNR, CDR2 FQNEAQ, per germline (reference sequence).

This chain links TRBV28 with TRBJ2-7, with TRBD2 identical over 10 bases. The length of the CDR3 is 14 residues. With V trimmed by 2 bases and J by 4 bases, 2 bases remained unmatched. Germline V gene sequence: CDR1 MDHEN, CDR2 SYDVKM. Here the CDR3 reads CASSLTAGGYEQYF. CDR3 bases: TGTGCCAGCAGTTTAACAGCGGGAGGGTACGAGCAGTACTTC. The full variable domain, in which reference TRBV28 and TRBJ2-7 provide the parts outside the CDR3, is DVKVTQSSRYLVKRTGEKVFLECVQDMDHENMFWYRQDPGLGLRLIYFSYDVKMKEKGDIPEGYSVSREKKERFSLILESASTNQTSMYLCASSLTAGGYEQYFGPGTRLTVT.

The genes are TRBV7-9 and TRBJ2-7; D possibly corresponds to TRBD2 (5 bases). Trimming cost V 7 bases and J 7 bases, with 20 bases left between them. The germline V gene encodes CDR1 SEHNR and CDR2 FQNEAQ (reference sequence). The CDR3 extends over 14 amino acids. CDR3 bases: TGTGCCAGCACATTTTCTAACGGGGAGCTGGAGCAGTACTTC. Translating it yields CASTFSNGELEQYF.

Worth noting for this clone: Other DNA sequences in this specimen translate into the identical CDR3. This chain connects TRBV6-5 to TRBJ1-1; D gene uncertain. V was trimmed by 0 bases and J by 4 bases, leaving 9 bases between them. Germline V gene sequence: CDR1 MNHEY, CDR2 SVGAGI. There are 14 residues in the CDR3. CDR3 sequence reads: CASSYSGVGTEAFF. The CDR3, as DNA: TGTGCCAGCAGTTACTCGGGTGTTGGCACTGAAGCTTTCTTT.

The chain uses TRBV7-9 and TRBJ1-1, with D tentatively TRBD1 (5 bases). The CDR3 has 15 amino acids. The germline V gene has CDR1 SEHNR and CDR2 FQNEAQ (reference sequence). V lost 10 bases, J lost 0 bases, and 18 bases lay in between. The DNA for the CDR3 is TGTGCCATAGACGTAGGGTTGGGGCTGAACACTGAAGCTTTCTTT. Translation gives CAIDVGLGLNTEAFF.

This clone showed up just once. The sample has other DNA sequences that encode this CDR3 too. The chain joins TRBV7-8 to TRBJ2-7, with 9 nucleotides matching TRBD1. V shed 5 bases and J 3 bases; nucleotides not matched to a gene: 2. Germline V gene data show CDR1 as SGHVS and CDR2 as FQNEAQ. The CDR3 is made up of 13 amino acids. The CDR3 coding sequence is TGTGCCAGCAGCCCGGGACAGGGCTACGAGCAGTACTTC. This codes for CASSPGQGYEQYF.

The table lists this clone with a count of one. The rearrangement joins TRBV4-3 to TRBJ1-5, with a tentative D call TRBD1 (5 bases). Germline CDR1 and CDR2: LGHNA and YSLEER. V lost 4 bases and J lost 5, with 15 bases in between. This CDR3 has 15 amino acids. CDR3 bases: TGCGCCAGCAGCCTCCGCACGGGACGGGATCAGCCCCAGCATTTT. Its translation is CASSLRTGRDQPQHF.

V usage is TRBV30 and J usage is TRBJ2-7; 12 nucleotides align to TRBD2. The germline CDR1 and CDR2 sequences are GTSNPN and SVGIG (reference sequence). With 0 bases clipped from V and 4 bases from J, the junction kept 10 bases outside the gene matches. The CDR3 is 17 amino acids. This chain's CDR3 is CAWSVITSGRKLYEQYF. The CDR3 DNA is TGTGCCTGGAGTGTAATAACTAGCGGGAGGAAGTTGTACGAGCAGTACTTC.

As concerns this clone: The sample has other DNA sequences that encode this CDR3 too. This chain joins TRBV28 and TRBJ1-1; D not certain. The CDR3 is 13 amino acids. V lost 2 bases and J 3 bases, leaving 7 bases between the germline ends. Germline CDR1 and CDR2: MDHEN and SYDVKM. The CDR3 coding sequence is TGTGCCAGCAGTTTAATAGTGGACACTGAAGCTTTCTTT. Amino acids: CASSLIVDTEAFF.

V and J are TRBV5-6 and TRBJ2-5, with TRBD2 identical over 7 bases. The end of the DNA fits TRBJ2-7 better, so the J call may be wrong. This CDR3 is built from 15 residues. Germline V gene sequence: CDR1 SGHDT, CDR2 YYEEEE. This CDR3 reads CASRSTSFVEDEQYF. CDR3 bases: TGTGCCAGCAGGTCGACTAGCTTTGTAGAGGACGAGCAGTACTTC.